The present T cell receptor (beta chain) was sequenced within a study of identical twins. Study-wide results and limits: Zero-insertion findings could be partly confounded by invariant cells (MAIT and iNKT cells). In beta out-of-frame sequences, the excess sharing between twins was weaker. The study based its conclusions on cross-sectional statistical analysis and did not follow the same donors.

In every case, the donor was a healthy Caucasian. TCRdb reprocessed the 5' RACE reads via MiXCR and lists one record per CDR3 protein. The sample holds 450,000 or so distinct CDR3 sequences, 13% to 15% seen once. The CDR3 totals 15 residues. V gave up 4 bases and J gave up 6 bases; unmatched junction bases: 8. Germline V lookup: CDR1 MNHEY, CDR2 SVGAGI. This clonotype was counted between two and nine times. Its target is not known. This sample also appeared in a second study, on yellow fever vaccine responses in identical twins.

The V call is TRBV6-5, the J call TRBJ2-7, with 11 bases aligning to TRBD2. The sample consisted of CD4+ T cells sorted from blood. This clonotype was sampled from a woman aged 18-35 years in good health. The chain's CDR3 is CASSSTTSGSAEQYF. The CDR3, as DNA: TGTGCCAGCAGTTCCACCACTAGCGGGAGTGCCGAGCAGTACTTC.